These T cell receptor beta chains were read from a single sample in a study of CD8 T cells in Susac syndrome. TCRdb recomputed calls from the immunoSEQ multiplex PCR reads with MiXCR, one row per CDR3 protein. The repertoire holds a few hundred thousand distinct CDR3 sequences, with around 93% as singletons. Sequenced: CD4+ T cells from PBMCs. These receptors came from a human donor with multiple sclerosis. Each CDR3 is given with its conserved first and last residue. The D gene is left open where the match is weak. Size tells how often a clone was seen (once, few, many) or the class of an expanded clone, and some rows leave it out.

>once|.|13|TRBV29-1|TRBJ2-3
TGCAGCGTTGAGATCGACTCCACAGATACGCAGTATTTT
CSVEIDSTDTQYF
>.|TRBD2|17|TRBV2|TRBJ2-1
TGTGCCAGCAACCGCCTGGGACTATCTAGCTCCTACAATGAGCAGTTCTTC
CASNRLGLSSSYNEQFF
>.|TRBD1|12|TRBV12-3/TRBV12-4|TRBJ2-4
TGTGCCAGCAGTCAGACAGGGAACATTCAGTACTTC
CASSQTGNIQYF
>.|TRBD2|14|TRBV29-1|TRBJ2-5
TGCAGCGTGGCCCAAACTAGCGGGCGAGAGACCCAGTACTTC
CSVAQTSGRETQYF
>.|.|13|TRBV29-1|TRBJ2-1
TGCAGCGTTGCGAGCCGGGGGTACAATGAGCAGTTCTTC
CSVASRGYNEQFF
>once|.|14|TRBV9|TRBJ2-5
TGTGCCAGCAGCGCGACAGCCATGGGGGAGACCCAGTACTTC
CASSATAMGETQYF
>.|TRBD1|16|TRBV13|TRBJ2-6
TGTGCCAGCAGCTGGACAGGCTCCTCTGGGGCCAACGTCCTGACTTTC
CASSWTGSSGANVLTF
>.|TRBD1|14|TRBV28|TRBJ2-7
TGTGCCAGCAGGCTATCCGGGACAGGGGGCGAGCAGTACTTC
CASRLSGTGGEQYF
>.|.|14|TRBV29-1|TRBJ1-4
TGCAGCGTTGAAGATTCCGGGTTTAATGAAAAACTGTTTTTT
CSVEDSGFNEKLFF
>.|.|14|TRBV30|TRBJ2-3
TGTGCCTGGAGTGTACGACATGGACGTTCGGCGCAGTATTTT
CAWSVRHGRSAQYF
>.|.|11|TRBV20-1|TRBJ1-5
TGCAGTGCTACCGAAGGGGGTCCCCAGCATTTT
CSATEGGPQHF
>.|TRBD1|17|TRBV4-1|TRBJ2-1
TGCGCCAGCAGCCAAGGGTACAGGGGAAGATCCTACAATGAGCAGTTCTTC
CASSQGYRGRSYNEQFF
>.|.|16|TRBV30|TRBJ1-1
TGTGCCTGGAGTGTACTAAATCGGGGGGCCAACACTGAAGCTTTCTTT
CAWSVLNRGANTEAFF
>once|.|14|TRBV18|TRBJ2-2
TGTGCCAGCTCACCACCGGCGTCCGCCGGGGAGCTGTTTTTT
CASSPPASAGELFF
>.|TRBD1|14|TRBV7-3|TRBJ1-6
TGTGCCAGCAGTTCGGGACAGGCTCTATCACCCCTCCACTTT
CASSSGQALSPLHF
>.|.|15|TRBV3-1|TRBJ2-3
TGTGCCAGCAGCCAAGGGGGCCGATACCGCGATACGCAGTATTTT
CASSQGGRYRDTQYF
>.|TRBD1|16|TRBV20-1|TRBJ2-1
TGCAGTGCTAGAGATCTGAGGGGGCCTAGGAACAATGAGCAGTTCTTC
CSARDLRGPRNNEQFF
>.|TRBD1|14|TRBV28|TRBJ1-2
TGTGCCAGCAGCTCGCTCACAGGGGTTGCCGGCTACACCTTC
CASSSLTGVAGYTF
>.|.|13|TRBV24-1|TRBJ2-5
TGTGCCACCATAGGGAGCCCCGAAGAGACCCAGTACTTC
CATIGSPEETQYF
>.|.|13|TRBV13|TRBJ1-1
TGTGCCACCAAAGGGGAAGGGGACACTGAAGCTTTCTTT
CATKGEGDTEAFF
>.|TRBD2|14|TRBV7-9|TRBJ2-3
TGTGCCAGCAGCGTGGACGGGGGGACAGATACGCAGTATTTT
CASSVDGGTDTQYF
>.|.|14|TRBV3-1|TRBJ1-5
TGTGCCAGCAGCCAAGACCGGTCGGGAGGACCCCAGCATTTT
CASSQDRSGGPQHF
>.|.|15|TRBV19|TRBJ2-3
TGTGCCAGTAGTGAACCCAACGCCGGCCCAGATACGCAGTATTTT
CASSEPNAGPDTQYF